Presented here are 29 T cell receptor beta chains from one specimen sequenced in a study of blood T cell repertoires in COVID-19. Libraries were prepared by immunoSEQ multiplex PCR; TCRdb keeps only in-frame clonotypes and omits some of them. The table records some 73,000 clones, 65% to 90% of them present only once. The sequencing input was peripheral blood. These receptors were obtained from a man in his forties or fifties with COVID-19, enrolled during active disease.

The chain employs TRBV7-8 and TRBJ2-1; possibly TRBD1 for D (6 bases). Trimming took off 5 bases at V and 10 bases at J, with 15 bases between the two ends. The CDR3 length is 13 residues. Germline V gene sequence: CDR1 SGHVS, CDR2 FQNEAQ. The CDR3 is CASSTNRVSEQFF. CDR3 nucleotide sequence: TGTGCCAGCAGCACAAACAGGGTCAGCGAGCAGTTCTTC. The full variable domain, its missing parts supplied by reference TRBV7-8 and TRBJ2-1, is GAGVSQSPRYKVAKRGQDVALRCDPISGHVSLFWYQQALGQGPEFLTYFQNEAQLDKSGLPSDRFFAERPEGSVSTLKIQRTQQEDSAVYLCASSTNRVSEQFFGPGTRLTVL.

The chain couples TRBV15 to TRBJ2-1; TRBD2 matches at 9 bases. The germline V gene has CDR1 LNHNV and CDR2 YYDKDF (reference sequence). After removal of 2 bases from V and 5 bases from J, the junction contained 10 bases not matched to a gene. This CDR3 is built from 17 residues. The CDR3 nucleotides read TGTGCCACCAGCAGACTCGACGGCGGGAGGGCAGACAATGAGCAGTTCTTC. Protein product: CATSRLDGGRADNEQFF.

CDR3 DNA: TGTGCCATCGCCTCGACTAGCGGGCTAGCTTACGAGCAGTACTTC. Its translation: CAIASTSGLAYEQYF. The gene calls are TRBV10-3 and TRBJ2-7, with 10 bases matching TRBD2. This CDR3 contains 15 residues. V trimming: 8 bases; J trimming: 4 bases; junction bases outside the gene matches: 11. The germline CDR1 and CDR2 sequences are ENHRY and SYGVKD.

The chain carries TRBV28 and TRBJ1-4; no definite D call. This CDR3 contains 13 residues. Germline assignment: CDR1 MDHEN and CDR2 SYDVKM. The V end lost 2 bases, the J end lost 8 bases, and 9 bases lay between the germline ends. The CDR3 region has the DNA TGTGCCAGCAGTTTAGCATCCGAGGAAAAACTGTTTTTT. Protein: CASSLASEEKLFF.

The V call is TRBV11-1, the J call TRBJ2-2, with 11 bases that match TRBD2. The V and J ends lost 5 bases and 3 bases, in that order; junction bases with no gene match: 2. The CDR3 runs to 15 residues. From germline, CDR1 is SGHAT and CDR2 FQDESV (reference sequence). The CDR3 sequence is CASSPGLADTGELFF. The CDR3 DNA sequence: TGTGCCAGCAGCCCGGGACTAGCGGACACCGGGGAGCTGTTTTTT.

The chain carries TRBV29-1 and TRBJ1-4; D unclear. CDR3 length equals 12 residues. The V end was cut by 4 bases, the J end by 4 bases, with 7 bases between. CDR1 is SQVTM and CDR2 is ANQGSEA in the germline V gene. The CDR3 region is CSVGFGNEKLFF. CDR3 nucleotide sequence: TGCAGCGTTGGTTTCGGTAATGAAAAACTGTTTTTT. Using reference TRBV29-1 and TRBJ1-4 for the parts outside the CDR3, the full variable domain is SAVISQKPSRDICQRGTSLTIQCQVDSQVTMMFWYRQQPGQSLTLIATANQGSEATYESGFVIDKFPISRPNLTFSTLTVSNMSPEDSSIYLCSVGFGNEKLFFGSGTQLSVL.

The V and J genes are TRBV5-1 and TRBJ2-1; 9 nucleotides agree with TRBD2. This CDR3 contains 17 residues. V lost 4 bases and J lost 4; bases outside the gene matches: 12. Germline CDR1 is SGHRS and CDR2 is YFSETQ. In nucleotides, the CDR3 is TGCGCCAGCAGCATTGTCCCGGGACTAGCTGCATACAATGAGCAGTTCTTC. Translating gives CASSIVPGLAAYNEQFF.

The rearrangement links TRBV11-3 to TRBJ2-1; D unresolved. V was shortened by 1 base and J by 8 bases, with 9 bases between the two germline ends. The length of the CDR3 is 13 residues. Germline loops: CDR1 SGHNT, CDR2 YENEEA. This chain's CDR3 is CASSLGLIDEQFF. DNA of the CDR3: TGTGCCAGCAGCTTAGGTCTAATCGATGAGCAGTTCTTC.

The CDR3 nucleotides are TGTGCCAGCTCACTGGAACAGGGGGGTTCTGAAGCTTTCTTT. Translation gives CASSLEQGGSEAFF. This sequence joins TRBV18 and TRBJ1-1; the match to TRBD1 covers 8 bases. The CDR3 extends over 14 amino acids. Trimming cost V 4 bases and J 6 bases; bases outside gene matches: 7. CDR1 and CDR2 (germline): KGHSH, LQKENI.

V is TRBV7-2 and J is TRBJ1-4; 8 bases are a match to TRBD1. The CDR3 totals 17 residues. The trim removed 1 base at V and 8 bases at J, leaving 12 bases unmatched. Germline-derived CDR1 and CDR2 are SGHTA and FQGNSA. The CDR3 DNA reads TGTGCCAGCAGCTTAGTTGCGACAGGGGTATTAGGCGAAAAACTGTTTTTT. This encodes CASSLVATGVLGEKLFF.

In its sample, this clone was seen once. The chain has TRBV3-1 (or the pseudogene TRBV3-2) and TRBJ2-7; D not certain. Trimming removed 1 base at V and 6 bases at J, with 4 bases between. Per germline, CDR1 LGHDT and CDR2 YNNKEL (reference sequence). The CDR3 is 11 amino acids. The CDR3 loop is CASSQVAEQYF. The CDR3 DNA follows: TGTGCCAGCAGCCAAGTGGCCGAGCAGTACTTC.

The CDR3: CASSVTGTGVLEQYF. CDR3 bases: TGTGCCAGTAGTGTTACCGGGACAGGGGTTCTCGAGCAGTACTTC. The chain links TRBV19 to TRBJ2-7; TRBD1 aligns across 10 bases. V lost 5 bases to trimming and J lost 6 bases; unmatched junction nucleotides: 10. Germline V gives CDR1 LNHDA, CDR2 SQIVND (reference sequence). The CDR3 consists of 15 residues.

The V and J genes are TRBV27 and TRBJ2-4, with 7 bases aligning to TRBD1. The CDR3 has 18 residues. Per the germline V gene, CDR1 is MNHEY and CDR2 is SMNVEV (reference sequence). Unmatched junction bases numbered 16, after V lost 4 bases and J lost 4 bases. CDR3 nucleotides: TGTGCCAGCAGTTCATATACAGGGGACCAGAACAGAAAAAACATTCAGTACTTC. Translated: CASSSYTGDQNRKNIQYF.

CDR3 region: CASSPSLRVGYEQYF. DNA of the CDR3: TGTGCCAGCTCACCATCCTTGAGGGTAGGGTACGAGCAGTACTTC. The chain uses TRBV18 and TRBJ2-7; tentative D call: TRBD2 (5 bases). The V gene's germline CDR1 is KGHSH and CDR2 LQKENI. Trimming cost V 2 bases and J 4 bases, with 15 bases left between them. The CDR3 covers 15 residues.

The genes are TRBV7-3 and TRBJ2-1; 11 bases match TRBD2. Germline trimming cut 3 bases from V and 5 bases from J; bases unmatched to any gene: 9. Per germline, CDR1 SGHTA and CDR2 FQGTGA. The CDR3 has 17 amino acids. DNA for the CDR3: TGTGCCAGCAGCTTCCATCCGACTAGCGGGGTGGACAATGAGCAGTTCTTC. It is translated as CASSFHPTSGVDNEQFF.

The chain recombines TRBV4-3 with TRBJ2-3, with D tentatively TRBD1 (6 bases). Between the trimmed V and J ends, which lost 0 bases and 3 bases, there was a span of 10 bases. This CDR3 is built from 15 residues. Germline V CDR1 and CDR2: LGHNA, YSLEER. Here the CDR3 DNA reads TGCGCCAGCAGCCAAGAGAACAGGGTTACAGATACGCAGTATTTT. Amino acids: CASSQENRVTDTQYF.

This clone appeared a single time. This chain uses TRBV28 with TRBJ1-6; D is uncertain. V was shortened by 6 bases and J by 4 bases, with 10 bases between the two germline ends. Germline-derived CDR1 and CDR2 are MDHEN and SYDVKM. The CDR3 sequence is 14 residues long. DNA of the CDR3: TGTGCCAGCAGCCGACTGAGTTATAATTCACCCCTCCACTTT. Its translation is CASSRLSYNSPLHF.

This chain connects TRBV7-9 to TRBJ2-7, with no clear D. V was shortened by 2 bases and J by 6 bases, with 8 bases between the two germline ends. Germline V lookup: CDR1 SEHNR, CDR2 FQNEAQ (reference sequence). The CDR3 runs 12 residues. CDR3 coding DNA: TGTGCCAGCAGCTTAAAGCTAGGCGAGCAGTACTTC. It encodes CASSLKLGEQYF.

The chain recombines TRBV29-1 with TRBJ1-1; possibly TRBD1 for D (6 bases). V dropped 3 bases and J dropped 9 bases, with 8 bases sitting between them. Germline V gene lookup returns CDR1 SQVTM and CDR2 ANQGSEA. There are 10 residues in the CDR3. DNA for the CDR3: TGCAGCGTTGACGGGGGGCAAGCTTTCTTT. Amino acid sequence: CSVDGGQAFF.

The chain employs TRBV7-8 and TRBJ2-1, with TRBD2 matching 7 bases. The CDR3 consists of 14 residues. V lost 5 bases, J lost 9 bases, and 10 bases stayed unmatched. The germline V gene encodes CDR1 SGHVS and CDR2 FQNEAQ. CDR3 DNA: TGTGCCAGCAGCATAACTAGCGCGCTGTTTGAGCAGTTCTTC. It is translated as CASSITSALFEQFF. The full variable domain, completed using reference TRBV7-8 and TRBJ2-1, is GAGVSQSPRYKVAKRGQDVALRCDPISGHVSLFWYQQALGQGPEFLTYFQNEAQLDKSGLPSDRFFAERPEGSVSTLKIQRTQQEDSAVYLCASSITSALFEQFFGPGTRLTVL.

The V call is TRBV27, the J call TRBJ1-6, with D hard to call. This CDR3 has 15 amino acids. V dropped 5 bases and J dropped 7 bases, with 15 bases sitting between them. Germline-derived CDR1 and CDR2 are MNHEY and SMNVEV (reference sequence). In nucleotides, the CDR3 is TGTGCCAGCAGTAAAGATCCCGGGATAAATTCACCCCTCCACTTT. Encoded protein: CASSKDPGINSPLHF.

Here the CDR3 DNA reads TGTGCCGCCAGAGGTAGCACAAACTACGAGCAGTACTTC. It encodes CAARGSTNYEQYF. This rearrangement joins TRBV2 to TRBJ2-7; D unclear. V lost 11 bases, J lost 3 bases, and 17 bases lay in between. The CDR3 contains 13 residues. Germline CDR1 and CDR2: SNHLY and FYNNEI.

The chain links TRBV10-3 to TRBJ1-2; no definite D call. Germline V gives CDR1 ENHRY, CDR2 SYGVKD. The CDR3 covers 13 residues. V shed 4 bases and J shed 2 bases, with 8 bases lying between them. CDR3 loop: CAISGGRNYGYTF. CDR3 bases: TGTGCCATCAGTGGCGGTCGAAACTATGGCTACACCTTC.

This chain joins TRBV7-9 and TRBJ1-1; D perhaps matches TRBD1 (5 bases). V was cut by 8 bases and J by 0 bases, with 10 bases left in between. The CDR3 has 13 amino acids. CDR1 and CDR2 from the germline V gene are SEHNR and FQNEAQ (reference sequence). CDR3 loop: CASGDRLNTEAFF. The DNA for the CDR3 is TGTGCCAGCGGAGACAGATTGAACACTGAAGCTTTCTTT.

This clone was picked up a small number of times. This chain uses TRBV6-1 with TRBJ1-3; D ambiguous. Germline V gene sequence: CDR1 MNHNS, CDR2 SASEGT. Trimming left V 2 bases short and J 3 bases short, with 8 bases between. The CDR3 runs to 14 residues. The CDR3: CASSEPPLGNTIYF. As DNA, the CDR3 is TGTGCCAGCAGTGAACCCCCTCTTGGAAACACCATATATTTT.

The chain is built from TRBV9 and TRBJ2-5, with TRBD2 matching over 16 bases. The CDR3 length is 16 residues. Germline V gene lookup returns CDR1 SGDLS and CDR2 YYNGEE. V dropped 4 bases and J dropped 5; count of bases not matched to a gene: 5. The CDR3 reads CASSPGTSGRGETQYF. DNA for the CDR3: TGTGCCAGCAGCCCCGGGACTAGCGGGAGGGGGGAGACCCAGTACTTC.

V gene TRBV24-1 combines with J gene TRBJ1-2, with TRBD1 matching 9 bases. Trimming at V came to 5 bases and at J to 7 bases, leaving 4 bases not matched to a gene. CDR1 and CDR2 from the germline V gene are KGHDR and SFDVKD. This CDR3 is built from 13 residues. DNA for the CDR3: TGTGCCACCAGTGCGGGACAGGGATTTGGCTACACCTTC. It translates to CATSAGQGFGYTF.

This clone was seen just once. The chain has TRBV4-3 and TRBJ1-2, with D perhaps matching TRBD1 (5 bases). Per the germline V gene, CDR1 is LGHNA and CDR2 is YSLEER. V lost 1 base and J lost 6, with 18 bases in between. This CDR3 contains 16 residues. The chain's CDR3 is CASSQARRGAGDGYTF. CDR3 DNA sequence: TGCGCCAGCAGCCAAGCCCGGAGAGGGGCGGGGGATGGCTACACCTTC.

The chain uses TRBV4-2 and TRBJ1-1; 11 positions match TRBD1. This CDR3 contains 19 residues. Germline V lookup: CDR1 LGHNA, CDR2 YNFKEQ. V lost 0 bases and J lost 2; bases outside the gene matches: 11. The CDR3, as DNA: TGTGCCAGCAGCCAAGATCGGGTGCGGACAGGGGGCAGAAACACTGAAGCTTTCTTT. Its translation: CASSQDRVRTGGRNTEAFF.